Following are 11 T cell receptor beta chains from one sample sequenced in a study of tumor and adjacent non-tumor tissue in lung cancer (dated by TCRdb to 2016 to 2019). Libraries came from multiplex PCR. Reads for this sample came from an Illumina HiSeq 2500. TCRbeta libraries were constructed through three rounds of nested PCR with primers (Table S4) according to protocols adapted from ARM-PCR. TCRdb reprocessing: public reads trimmed at Q25 with fastp, clones called with MiXCR, in-frame beta chains kept. When rows share a CDR3 protein, they turn into one entry using the most common DNA and genes. The sample table contains around 120,000 distinct CDR3 sequences; only one count was recorded for about 66% of them. Of the sample, around 13% is held by the ten largest clones. RNA was isolated from bulk unsorted tissue, and RNA quality was assessed with a NanoDrop ND-1000 and an Agilent 2100. Sequenced material: lung tumor tissue. All receptors derive from a man aged 25 to 40 with non-small cell lung cancer.

Concerning this clonotype itself: This sequence may be a read error, since a much larger clone differs from it by one base. The rearrangement joins TRBV20-1 to TRBJ1-4, with unresolved D. The CDR3 is made up of 14 amino acids. Germline V gives CDR1 DFQATT, CDR2 SNEGSKA (reference sequence). The CDR3 sequence is CSAREGAANEKLLF. Here the CDR3 DNA reads TGCAGTGCTAGAGAGGGAGCGGCTAATGAAAAACTGCTTTTT.

This clonotype was observed a handful of times. One end of the junction fails to match germline, which may point to a read error. V is TRBV5-4 and J is TRBJ2-2, with D unclear. The CDR3 runs 13 residues. From germline, CDR1 is SGHNT and CDR2 YYREEE (reference sequence). CDR3 in DNA: TGTGTCAGCAGCTTGGCCGGGCCCGGGGAGCTGTTTTTT. Protein: CVSSLAGPGELFF.

Notes on this clonotype: Possible read error: a much larger clone is one base away. The chain combines TRBV12-3 or TRBV12-4 with TRBJ2-5, with unresolved D. The CDR3 is 12 amino acids. This CDR3 is CTSSSREETQYF. Written as DNA, the CDR3 is TGTACCAGCAGTTCAAGAGAGGAGACCCAGTACTTC.

V gene TRBV9 combines with J gene TRBJ2-3; D is unresolved. The germline V and J ends were trimmed by 2 bases and 5 bases, with 9 bases remaining between them. There are 13 residues in the CDR3. Per the germline V gene, CDR1 is SGDLS and CDR2 is YYNGEE. This CDR3 is CASSVEGIDTQYF. CDR3 coding DNA: TGTGCCAGCAGCGTGGAAGGAATAGATACGCAGTATTTT.

This clonotype came up a few times. J is TRBJ1-2 and V is TRBV7-8; D is ambiguous. This CDR3 spans 13 amino acids. Germline V gives CDR1 SGHVS, CDR2 FQNEAQ. V was clipped by 5 bases and J by 8 bases, with 15 bases between them. As DNA, the CDR3 is TGTGCCAGCAGCGTCGACGGTATAGAAGGCTACACCTTC. Amino acid sequence: CASSVDGIEGYTF.

As to this clonotype: With a much larger clone just one base away, this may be a read error. The rearrangement links TRBV6-2 or TRBV6-3 to TRBJ2-3, with 12 positions matching TRBD2. The CDR3 totals 17 residues. Germline loops: CDR1 MNHEY, CDR2 SVGEGT. V lost 7 bases to trimming and J lost 2 bases; unmatched junction nucleotides: 10. The CDR3 DNA sequence: TGTGCCAGCAACAAATACCGGACTAGCGGGAACACAGATACGCAGTATTTT. It encodes CASNKYRTSGNTDTQYF.

The count of this clonotype is one. The rearrangement links TRBV20-1 to TRBJ1-3; D is ambiguous. In germline, CDR1 is DFQATT, CDR2 SNEGSKA (reference sequence). CDR3 length: 15 amino acids. Trimming stripped 8 bases from V and 0 bases from J, with 17 bases between. Here the CDR3 DNA reads TGCAGTACAAATACCGGGGTGGCCTCTGGAAACACCATATATTTT. Its translation is CSTNTGVASGNTIYF.

Worth noting for this clonotype: Being one base from a much bigger clone, this may be a read error. The V and J genes are TRBV29-1 and TRBJ1-1; 7 positions match TRBD1. CDR1 is SQVTM, CDR2 ANQGSEA, per germline. The CDR3 is 12 residues long. CDR3 residues: CRVDRAATEAFF. As DNA, the CDR3 is TGCAGGGTTGACAGGGCAGCCACTGAAGCTTTCTTT.

The chain uses TRBV7-2 and TRBJ2-3; D not resolved. Trimming took 2 bases from V and 8 from J, leaving 20 bases between them. Looked up from germline, CDR1 is SGHTA and CDR2 is FQGNSA. This CDR3 has 16 residues. CDR3 nucleotides: TGTGCCAGCAGCTTAAGGCCGGCAGCAATGGTTGGTACGCAGTATTTT. Translating it yields CASSLRPAAMVGTQYF.

This clonotype occurred many times. The rearrangement uses TRBV12-3 or TRBV12-4 and TRBJ2-1; D possibly uses TRBD1 or TRBD2 (5 bases each). V was shortened by 6 bases and J by 9 bases, with 12 bases between the two germline ends. This CDR3 spans 12 amino acids. The CDR3 sequence: CASRYWGSEQFF. CDR3 nucleotide sequence: TGTGCCAGCAGGTACTGGGGGAGTGAGCAGTTCTTC.

Of note for this clonotype: A much bigger clone sits one base away, suggesting this may be a read error. This chain joins TRBV20-1 and TRBJ2-1; TRBD2 matches at 11 bases. Germline loops: CDR1 DFQATT, CDR2 SNEGSKA (reference sequence). Losses at the gene ends were 7 bases for V and 4 bases for J; bases not matched to a gene: 6. The CDR3 covers 14 residues. DNA for the CDR3: TGCAGTGTTCCCCGACTAGCGGGATACAATGAGCAGTTCTTC. Protein sequence: CSVPRLAGYNEQFF.